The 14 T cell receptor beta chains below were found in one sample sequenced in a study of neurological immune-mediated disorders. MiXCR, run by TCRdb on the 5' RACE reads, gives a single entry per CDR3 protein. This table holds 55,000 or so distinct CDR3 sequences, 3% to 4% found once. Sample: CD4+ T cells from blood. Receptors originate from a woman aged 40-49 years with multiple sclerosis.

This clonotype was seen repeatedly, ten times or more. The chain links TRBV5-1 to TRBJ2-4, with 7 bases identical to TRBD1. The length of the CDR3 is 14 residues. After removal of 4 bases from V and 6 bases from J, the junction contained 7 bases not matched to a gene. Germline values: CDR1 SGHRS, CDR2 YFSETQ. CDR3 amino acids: CASSASTGLNIQYF. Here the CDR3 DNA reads TGCGCCAGCAGCGCTTCGACAGGGTTAAACATTCAGTACTTC.

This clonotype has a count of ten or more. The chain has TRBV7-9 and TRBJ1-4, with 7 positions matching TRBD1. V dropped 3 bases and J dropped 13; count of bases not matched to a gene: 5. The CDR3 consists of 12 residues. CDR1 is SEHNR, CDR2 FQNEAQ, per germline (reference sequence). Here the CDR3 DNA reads TGTGCCAGCAGCTTGCCGACAGGGCGACTGTTTTTT. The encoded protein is CASSLPTGRLFF.

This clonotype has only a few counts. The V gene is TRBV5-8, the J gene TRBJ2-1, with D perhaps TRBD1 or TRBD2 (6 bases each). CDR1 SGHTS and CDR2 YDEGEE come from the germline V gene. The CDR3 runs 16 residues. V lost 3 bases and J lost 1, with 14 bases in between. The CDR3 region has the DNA TGTGCCAGCAGCTCGAGGGGGGAGTTGTCCTACAATGAGCAGTTCTTC. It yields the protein CASSSRGELSYNEQFF.

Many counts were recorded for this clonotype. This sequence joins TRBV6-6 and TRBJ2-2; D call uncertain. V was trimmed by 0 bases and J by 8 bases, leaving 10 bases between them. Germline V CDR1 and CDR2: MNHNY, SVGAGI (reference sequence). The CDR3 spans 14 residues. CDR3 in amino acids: CASSYSNIQGELFF. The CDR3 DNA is TGTGCCAGCAGTTACTCGAATATCCAGGGGGAGCTGTTTTTT.

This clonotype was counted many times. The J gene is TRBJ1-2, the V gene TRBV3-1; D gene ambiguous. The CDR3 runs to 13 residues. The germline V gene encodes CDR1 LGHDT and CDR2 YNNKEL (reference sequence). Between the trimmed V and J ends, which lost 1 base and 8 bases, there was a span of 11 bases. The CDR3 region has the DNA TGTGCCAGCAGCCAAGGGAGGACGGGAGGCTACACCTTC. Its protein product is CASSQGRTGGYTF.

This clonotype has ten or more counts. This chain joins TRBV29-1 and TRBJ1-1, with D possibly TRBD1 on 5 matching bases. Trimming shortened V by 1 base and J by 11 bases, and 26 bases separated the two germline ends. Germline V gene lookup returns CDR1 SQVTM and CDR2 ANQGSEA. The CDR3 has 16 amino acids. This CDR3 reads CSVEALIGPGGGGAFF. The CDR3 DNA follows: TGCAGCGTTGAAGCCTTAATTGGACCTGGTGGGGGGGGGGCTTTCTTT.

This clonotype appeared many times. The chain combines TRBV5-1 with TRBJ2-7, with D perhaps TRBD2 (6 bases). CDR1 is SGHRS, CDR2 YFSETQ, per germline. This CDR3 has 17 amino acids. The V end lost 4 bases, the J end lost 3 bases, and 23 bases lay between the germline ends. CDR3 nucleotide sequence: TGCGCCAGCAGCCCTGCATTAGGGACTTCCTTTCGCTACGAGCAGTACTTC. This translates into CASSPALGTSFRYEQYF.

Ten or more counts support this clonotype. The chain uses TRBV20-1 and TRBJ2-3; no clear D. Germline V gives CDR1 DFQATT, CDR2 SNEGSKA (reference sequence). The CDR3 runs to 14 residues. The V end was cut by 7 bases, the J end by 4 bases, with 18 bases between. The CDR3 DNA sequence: TGCAGTGGATTAAAAGGGCAGTGGGCAGATACGCAGTATTTT. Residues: CSGLKGQWADTQYF.

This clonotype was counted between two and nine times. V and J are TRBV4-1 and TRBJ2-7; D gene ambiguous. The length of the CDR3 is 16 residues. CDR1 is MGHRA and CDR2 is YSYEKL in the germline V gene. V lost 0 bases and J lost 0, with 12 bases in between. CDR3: CASSQDLRRNSYEQYF. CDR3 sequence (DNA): TGCGCCAGCAGCCAAGATCTTAGGCGTAACTCCTACGAGCAGTACTTC.

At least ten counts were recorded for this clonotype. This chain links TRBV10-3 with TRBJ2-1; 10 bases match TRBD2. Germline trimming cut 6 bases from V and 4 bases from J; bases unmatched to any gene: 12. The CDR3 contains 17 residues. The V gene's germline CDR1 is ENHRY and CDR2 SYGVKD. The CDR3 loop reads CAIRASGGGRRYNEQFF. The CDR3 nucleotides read TGTGCCATCAGGGCTAGCGGGGGCGGACGACGTTACAATGAGCAGTTCTTC.

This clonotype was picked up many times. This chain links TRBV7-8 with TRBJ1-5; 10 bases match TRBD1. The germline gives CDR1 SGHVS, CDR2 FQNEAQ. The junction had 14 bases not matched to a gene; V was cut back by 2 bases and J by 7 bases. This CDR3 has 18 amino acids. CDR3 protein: CASSLRGGLTGGGQPQHF. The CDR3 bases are TGTGCCAGCAGCTTAAGGGGTGGATTGACAGGGGGCGGCCAGCCCCAGCATTTT.

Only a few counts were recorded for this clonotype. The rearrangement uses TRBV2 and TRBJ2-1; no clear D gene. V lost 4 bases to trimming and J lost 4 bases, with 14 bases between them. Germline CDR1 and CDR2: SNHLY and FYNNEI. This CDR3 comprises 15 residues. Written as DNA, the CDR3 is TGTGCCAGCAGTGGTCTTGTAAGTGTTTACAATGAGCAGTTCTTC. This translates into CASSGLVSVYNEQFF.

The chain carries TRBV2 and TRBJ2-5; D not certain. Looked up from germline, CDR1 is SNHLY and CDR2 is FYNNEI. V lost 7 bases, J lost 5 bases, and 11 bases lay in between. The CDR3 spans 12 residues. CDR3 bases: TGTGCCAGCATGGTAGAGTGGGAGACCCAGTACTTC. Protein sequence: CASMVEWETQYF.

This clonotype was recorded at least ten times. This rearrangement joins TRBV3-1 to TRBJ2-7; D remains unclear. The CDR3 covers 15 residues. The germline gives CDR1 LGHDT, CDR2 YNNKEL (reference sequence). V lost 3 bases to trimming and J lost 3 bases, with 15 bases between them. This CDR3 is CASSHTWPANYEQYF. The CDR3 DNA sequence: TGTGCCAGCAGCCATACTTGGCCCGCGAACTACGAGCAGTACTTC.